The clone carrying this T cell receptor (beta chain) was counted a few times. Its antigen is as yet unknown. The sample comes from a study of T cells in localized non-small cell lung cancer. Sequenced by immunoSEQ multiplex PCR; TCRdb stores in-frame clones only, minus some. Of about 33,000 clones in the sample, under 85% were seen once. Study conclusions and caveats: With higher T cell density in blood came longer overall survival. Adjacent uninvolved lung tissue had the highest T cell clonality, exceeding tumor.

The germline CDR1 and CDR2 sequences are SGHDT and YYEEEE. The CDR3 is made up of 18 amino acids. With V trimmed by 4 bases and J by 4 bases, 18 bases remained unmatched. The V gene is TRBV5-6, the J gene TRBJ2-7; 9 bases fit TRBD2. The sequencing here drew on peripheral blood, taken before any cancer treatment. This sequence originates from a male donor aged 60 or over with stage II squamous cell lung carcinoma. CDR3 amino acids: CASSMRMGGGRALYEQYF. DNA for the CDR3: TGTGCCAGCAGCATGAGAATGGGAGGCGGGAGGGCCTTGTACGAGCAGTACTTC.